Listed here are 10 T cell receptor beta chains from one sample, sequenced in a study of CD8 T cells in Susac syndrome. Reverse transcription used roughly 0.45 to 1 ug RNA and random hexamers. TCRdb processed the immunoSEQ multiplex PCR reads anew with MiXCR; each CDR3 protein has one entry. The data contain about 210,000 distinct CDR3 sequences, 95% of them seen just once; the ten biggest clones take up less than 0.095%. The sample taken for sequencing was CD4+ T cells from PBMCs. The source of these receptors is a human donor with multiple sclerosis.

The chain uses TRBV5-8 and TRBJ2-1; possibly TRBD2 for D (5 bases). Germline V CDR1 and CDR2: SGHTS, YDEGEE. The CDR3 sequence is 16 residues long. V lost 4 bases and J lost 15, with 29 bases in between. The CDR3: CASSIGPAVGDNKRFF. The CDR3 DNA follows: TGTGCCAGCAGCATCGGTCCGGCAGTCGGGGATAATAAACGGTTCTTC.

The rearrangement links TRBV6-1 to TRBJ1-4; tentative D call: TRBD1 (6 bases). Trimming shortened V by 5 bases and J by 4 bases, and 17 bases separated the two germline ends. This CDR3 spans 16 amino acids. The V gene's germline CDR1 is MNHNS and CDR2 SASEGT. The CDR3 region has the DNA TGTGCCAGCAGTCAAACCTCAGGGGTTGGTAATGAAAAACTGTTTTTT. This translates into CASSQTSGVGNEKLFF.

The J gene is TRBJ1-1, the V gene TRBV18; no clear D gene. The CDR3 runs to 13 residues. V was pared by 6 bases and J by 4 bases, with 12 bases between. The germline V gene has CDR1 KGHSH and CDR2 LQKENI. Here the CDR3 reads CASSPPNPTEAFF. CDR3 DNA: TGTGCCAGCTCCCCCCCAAACCCCACTGAAGCTTTCTTT.

In nucleotides, the CDR3 is TGTGCCAGCAGCAACTTTGAGACCCAGTACTTC. Encoded protein: CASSNFETQYF. The chain has TRBV2 and TRBJ2-5; D unresolved. The CDR3 is made up of 11 amino acids. Germline values: CDR1 SNHLY, CDR2 FYNNEI. Trimming left V 6 bases short and J 5 bases short, with 7 bases between.

The chain joins TRBV6-1 to TRBJ1-5; D not certain. The CDR3 runs to 14 residues. CDR1 is MNHNS and CDR2 is SASEGT in the germline V gene. V lost 6 bases, J lost 3 bases, and 12 bases lay in between. The CDR3 region has the DNA TGTGCCAGCAGCTTCGACGGGAACAATCAGCCCCAGCATTTT. Translating gives CASSFDGNNQPQHF.

The chain joins TRBV4-2 to TRBJ1-2, with TRBD1 identical over 8 bases. The CDR3 has 14 residues. J was trimmed by 8 bases and V by 0 bases; bases with no gene match: 5. Per the germline V gene, CDR1 is LGHNA and CDR2 is YNFKEQ. CDR3 nucleotide sequence: TGTGCCAGCAGCCAAGAGATACAGGGGGGAGGCTACACCTTC. Its protein product is CASSQEIQGGGYTF.

This rearrangement joins TRBV7-8 to TRBJ2-3; unclear D gene. With 3 bases removed from V and 7 bases from J, the gap between germline ends came to 8 bases. Per germline, CDR1 SGHVS and CDR2 FQNEAQ. The CDR3 has 12 amino acids. The CDR3 nucleotides are TGTGCCAGCAGCTTCTCAGCGAATACGCAGTATTTT. This sequence encodes CASSFSANTQYF.

The genes are TRBV25-1 and TRBJ2-7; D gene uncertain. V lost 6 bases and J lost 3, with 9 bases in between. From germline, CDR1 is MGHDK and CDR2 SYGVNS. The CDR3 consists of 12 residues. CDR3 region: CASSDHVYEQYF. As DNA, the CDR3 is TGTGCCAGCAGCGATCATGTCTACGAGCAGTACTTC.

The CDR3 bases are TGTGCCAGCAGCCAAGGGTTCTGGACCTCGAGCACAGATACGCAGTATTTT. It codes for CASSQGFWTSSTDTQYF. The gene calls are TRBV3-1 and TRBJ2-3; D remains ambiguous. Germline assignment: CDR1 LGHDT and CDR2 YNNKEL (reference sequence). The CDR3 has 17 residues. The V and J ends lost 1 base and 0 bases respectively, with 14 bases between them.

V is TRBV2 and J is TRBJ1-2; D is uncertain. The length of the CDR3 is 12 residues. Trimming removed 6 bases at V and 5 bases at J, with 10 bases between. The germline V gene has CDR1 SNHLY and CDR2 FYNNEI. The CDR3 bases are TGTGCCAGCAGCCCAGCTGAGTATGGCTACACCTTC. This gives the protein CASSPAEYGYTF.